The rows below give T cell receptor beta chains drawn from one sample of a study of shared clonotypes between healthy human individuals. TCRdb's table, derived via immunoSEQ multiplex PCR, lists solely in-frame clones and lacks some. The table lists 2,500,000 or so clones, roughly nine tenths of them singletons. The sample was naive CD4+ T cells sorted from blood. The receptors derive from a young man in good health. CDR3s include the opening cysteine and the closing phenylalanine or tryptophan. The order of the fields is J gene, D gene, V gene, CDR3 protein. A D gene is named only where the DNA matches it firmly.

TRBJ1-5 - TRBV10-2 CASSWSVTPPQHF
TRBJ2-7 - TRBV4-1 CASSQLQQGWKLEQYF
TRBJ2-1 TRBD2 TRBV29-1 CSRTSGGYNEQFF
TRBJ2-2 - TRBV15 CATSSLGFGGTGELFF
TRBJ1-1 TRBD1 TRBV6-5 CASSRRGKADTEAFF
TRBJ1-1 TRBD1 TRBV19 CASSIRGRAEAFF
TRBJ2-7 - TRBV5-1 CASSSDMTYEQYF
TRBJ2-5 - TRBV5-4 CASSLGLWETQYF
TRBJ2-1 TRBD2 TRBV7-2 CASSLWTSAPFF
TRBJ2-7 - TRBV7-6 CASSPRDRVEQYF
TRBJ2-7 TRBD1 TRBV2 CASSEPGQGQYF
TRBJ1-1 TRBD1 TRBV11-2 CASSLTGGVTEAFF
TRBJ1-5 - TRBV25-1 CASSDYGFNQPQHF
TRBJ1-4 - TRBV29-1 CSVVVGDGTNEKLFF
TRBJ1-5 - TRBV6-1 CASSETGGNQPQHF
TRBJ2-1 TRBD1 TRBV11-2 CASSLEDRGGNEQFF